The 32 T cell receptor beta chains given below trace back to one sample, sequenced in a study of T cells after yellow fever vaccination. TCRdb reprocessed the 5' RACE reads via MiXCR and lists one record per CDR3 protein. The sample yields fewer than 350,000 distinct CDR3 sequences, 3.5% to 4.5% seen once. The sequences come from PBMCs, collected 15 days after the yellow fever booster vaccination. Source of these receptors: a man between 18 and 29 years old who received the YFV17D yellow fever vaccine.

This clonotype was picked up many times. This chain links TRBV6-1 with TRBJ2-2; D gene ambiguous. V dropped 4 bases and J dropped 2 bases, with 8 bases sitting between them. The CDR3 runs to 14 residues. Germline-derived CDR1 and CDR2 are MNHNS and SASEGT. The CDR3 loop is CASSVAANTGELFF. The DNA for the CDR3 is TGTGCCAGCAGTGTGGCAGCCAACACCGGGGAGCTGTTTTTT.

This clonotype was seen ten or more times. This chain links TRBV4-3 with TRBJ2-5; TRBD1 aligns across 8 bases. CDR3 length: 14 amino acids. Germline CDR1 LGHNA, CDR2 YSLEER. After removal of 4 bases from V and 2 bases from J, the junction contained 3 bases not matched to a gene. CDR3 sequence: CASSLDRGQETQYF. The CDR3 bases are TGCGCCAGCAGCCTAGACAGGGGTCAAGAGACCCAGTACTTC.

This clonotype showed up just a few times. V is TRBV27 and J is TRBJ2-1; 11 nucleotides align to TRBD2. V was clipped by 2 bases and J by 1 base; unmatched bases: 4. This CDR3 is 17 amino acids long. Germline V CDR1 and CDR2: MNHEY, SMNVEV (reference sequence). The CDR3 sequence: CASSLLSSGGSYNEQFF. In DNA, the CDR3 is TGTGCCAGCAGTTTACTTTCTAGCGGGGGGTCCTACAATGAGCAGTTCTTC.

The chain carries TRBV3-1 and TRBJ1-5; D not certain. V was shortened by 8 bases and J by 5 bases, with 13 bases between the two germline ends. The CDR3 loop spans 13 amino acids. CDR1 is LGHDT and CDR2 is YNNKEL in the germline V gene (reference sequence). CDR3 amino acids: CASAQTRDQPQHF. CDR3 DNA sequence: TGTGCCAGCGCCCAAACAAGGGATCAGCCCCAGCATTTT.

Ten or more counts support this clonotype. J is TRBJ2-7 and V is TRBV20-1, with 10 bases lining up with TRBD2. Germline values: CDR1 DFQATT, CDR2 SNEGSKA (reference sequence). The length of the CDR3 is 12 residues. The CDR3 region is CSALGSGGASSV. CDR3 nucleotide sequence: TGCAGTGCCCTGGGGAGCGGGGGGGCCTCCTCCGTC.

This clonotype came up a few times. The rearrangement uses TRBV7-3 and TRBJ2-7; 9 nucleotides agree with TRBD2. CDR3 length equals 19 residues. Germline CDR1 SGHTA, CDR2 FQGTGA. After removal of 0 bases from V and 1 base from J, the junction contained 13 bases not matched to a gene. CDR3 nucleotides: TGTGCCAGCAGCTTAACTGCTAGCGGGGTATATGGAAAGTCCTACGAGCAGTACTTC. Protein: CASSLTASGVYGKSYEQYF. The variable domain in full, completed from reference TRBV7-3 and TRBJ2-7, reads GAGVSQTPSNKVTEKGKYVELRCDPISGHTALYWYRQSLGQGPEFLIYFQGTGAADDSGLPNDRFFAVRPEGSVSTLKIQRTERGDSAVYLCASSLTASGVYGKSYEQYFGPGTRLTVT.

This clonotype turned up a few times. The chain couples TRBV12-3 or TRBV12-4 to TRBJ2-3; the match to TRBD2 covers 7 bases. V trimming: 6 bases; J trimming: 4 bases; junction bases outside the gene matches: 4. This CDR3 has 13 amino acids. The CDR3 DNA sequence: TGTGCCAGCAGGCTGGGGGGGTCAGATACGCAGTATTTT. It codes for CASRLGGSDTQYF.

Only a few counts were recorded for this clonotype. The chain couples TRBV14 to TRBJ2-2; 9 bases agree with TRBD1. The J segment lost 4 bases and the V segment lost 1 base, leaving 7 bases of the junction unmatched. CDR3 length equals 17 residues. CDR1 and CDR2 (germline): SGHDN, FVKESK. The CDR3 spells CASSQVFGQGTTGELFF. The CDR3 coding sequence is TGTGCCAGCAGCCAAGTCTTCGGACAGGGGACCACCGGGGAGCTGTTTTTT.

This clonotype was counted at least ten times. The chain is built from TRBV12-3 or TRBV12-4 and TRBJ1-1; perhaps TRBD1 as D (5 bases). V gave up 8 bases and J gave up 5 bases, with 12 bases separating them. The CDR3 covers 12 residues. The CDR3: CASCFQGTEAFF. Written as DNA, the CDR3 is TGTGCCAGCTGCTTCCAGGGTACTGAAGCTTTCTTT.

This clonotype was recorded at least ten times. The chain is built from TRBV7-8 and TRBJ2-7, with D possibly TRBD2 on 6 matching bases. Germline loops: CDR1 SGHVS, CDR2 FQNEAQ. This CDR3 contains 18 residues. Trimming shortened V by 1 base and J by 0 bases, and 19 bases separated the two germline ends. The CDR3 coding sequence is TGTGCCAGCAGCTTAGGTCCAAACACACAAGCGGGCTCCTACGAGCAGTACGTC. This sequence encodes CASSLGPNTQAGSYEQYV.

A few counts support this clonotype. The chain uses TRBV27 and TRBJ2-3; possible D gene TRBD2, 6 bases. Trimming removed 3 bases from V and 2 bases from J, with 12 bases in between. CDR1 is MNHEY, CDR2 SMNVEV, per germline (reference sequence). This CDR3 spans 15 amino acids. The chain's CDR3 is CASSFQRAFTDTQYF. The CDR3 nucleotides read TGTGCCAGCAGTTTCCAGCGGGCGTTCACAGATACGCAGTATTTT.

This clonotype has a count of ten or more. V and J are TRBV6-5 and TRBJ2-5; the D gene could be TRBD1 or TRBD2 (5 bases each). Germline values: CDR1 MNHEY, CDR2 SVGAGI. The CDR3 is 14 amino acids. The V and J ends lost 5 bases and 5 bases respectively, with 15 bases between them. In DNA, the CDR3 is TGTGCCAGCAGTCTCGGGGCTCTAGGGGAGACCCAGTACTTC. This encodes CASSLGALGETQYF.

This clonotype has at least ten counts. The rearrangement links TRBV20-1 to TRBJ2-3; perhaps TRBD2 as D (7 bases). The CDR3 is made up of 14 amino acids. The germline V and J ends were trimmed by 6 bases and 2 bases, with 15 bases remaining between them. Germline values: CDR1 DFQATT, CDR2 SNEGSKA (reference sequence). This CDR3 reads CSAGGASDTDTQYF. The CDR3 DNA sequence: TGCAGTGCGGGGGGGGCGTCGGACACAGATACGCAGTATTTT.

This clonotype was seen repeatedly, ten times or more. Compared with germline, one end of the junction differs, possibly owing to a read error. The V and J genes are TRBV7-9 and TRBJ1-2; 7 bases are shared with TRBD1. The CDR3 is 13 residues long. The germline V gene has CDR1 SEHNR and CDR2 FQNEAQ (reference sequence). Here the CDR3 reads CASSNKVTGPGPF. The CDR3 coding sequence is TGTGCCAGCAGCAACAAGGTGACAGGGCCAGGACCTTTC.

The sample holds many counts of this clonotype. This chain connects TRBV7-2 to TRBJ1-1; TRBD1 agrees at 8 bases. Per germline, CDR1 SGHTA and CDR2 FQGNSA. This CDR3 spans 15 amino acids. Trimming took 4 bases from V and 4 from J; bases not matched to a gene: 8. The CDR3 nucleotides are TGTGCCAGCAGCTGGGGCAGGGGGCTGGGCACTGAAGCTTTCTTT. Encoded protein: CASSWGRGLGTEAFF.

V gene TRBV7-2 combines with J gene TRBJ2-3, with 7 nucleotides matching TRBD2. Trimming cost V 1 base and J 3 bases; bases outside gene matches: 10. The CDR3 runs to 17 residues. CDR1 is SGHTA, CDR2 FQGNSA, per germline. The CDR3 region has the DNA TGTGCCAGCAGCTTAGACCTTTACGGGGGGTTAACAGATACGCAGTATTTT. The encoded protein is CASSLDLYGGLTDTQYF. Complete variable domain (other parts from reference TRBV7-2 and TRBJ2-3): GAGVSQSPSNKVTEKGKDVELRCDPISGHTALYWYRQSLGQGLEFLIYFQGNSAPDKSGLPSDRFSAERTGGSVSTLTIQRTQQEDSAVYLCASSLDLYGGLTDTQYFGPGTRLTVL.

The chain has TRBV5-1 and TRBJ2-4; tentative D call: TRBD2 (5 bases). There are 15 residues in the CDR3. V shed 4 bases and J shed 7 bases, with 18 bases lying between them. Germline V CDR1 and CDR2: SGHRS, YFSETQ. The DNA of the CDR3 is TGCGCCAGCAGCCGCCGCGAGGGCCGAAGGAACATTCAGTACTTC. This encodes CASSRREGRRNIQYF. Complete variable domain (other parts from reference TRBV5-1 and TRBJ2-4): KAGVTQTPRYLIKTRGQQVTLSCSPISGHRSVSWYQQTPGQGLQFLFEYFSETQRNKGNFPGRFSGRQFSNSRSEMNVSTLELGDSALYLCASSRREGRRNIQYFGAGTRLSVL.

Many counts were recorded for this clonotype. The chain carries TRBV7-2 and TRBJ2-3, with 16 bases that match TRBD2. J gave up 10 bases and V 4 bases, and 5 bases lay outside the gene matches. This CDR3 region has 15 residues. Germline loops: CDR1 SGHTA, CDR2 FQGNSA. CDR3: CASSSPGLAGGAQYF. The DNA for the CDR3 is TGTGCCAGCAGCTCCCCGGGACTAGCGGGGGGGGCGCAGTATTTT.

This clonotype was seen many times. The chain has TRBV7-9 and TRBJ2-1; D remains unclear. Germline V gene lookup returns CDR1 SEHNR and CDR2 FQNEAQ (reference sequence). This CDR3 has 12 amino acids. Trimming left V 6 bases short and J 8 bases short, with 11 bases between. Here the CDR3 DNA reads TGTGCCAGCAGAGAGGCAGTTCATGAGCAGTTCTTC. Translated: CASREAVHEQFF.

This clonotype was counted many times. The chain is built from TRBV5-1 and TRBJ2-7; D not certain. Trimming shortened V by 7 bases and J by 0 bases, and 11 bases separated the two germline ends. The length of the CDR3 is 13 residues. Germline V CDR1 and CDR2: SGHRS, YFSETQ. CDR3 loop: CASQRVISYEQYV. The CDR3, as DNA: TGCGCCAGCCAACGGGTCATCTCCTACGAGCAGTACGTC.

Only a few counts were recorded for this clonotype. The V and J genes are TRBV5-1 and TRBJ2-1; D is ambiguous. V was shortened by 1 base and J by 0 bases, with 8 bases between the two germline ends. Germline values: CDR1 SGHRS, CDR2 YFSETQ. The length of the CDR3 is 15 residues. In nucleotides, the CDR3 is TGCGCCAGCAGCTTGAACCCGTCCTCCTACAATGAGCAGTTCTTC. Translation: CASSLNPSSYNEQFF. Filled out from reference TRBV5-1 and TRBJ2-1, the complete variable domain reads KAGVTQTPRYLIKTRGQQVTLSCSPISGHRSVSWYQQTPGQGLQFLFEYFSETQRNKGNFPGRFSGRQFSNSRSEMNVSTLELGDSALYLCASSLNPSSYNEQFFGPGTRLTVL.

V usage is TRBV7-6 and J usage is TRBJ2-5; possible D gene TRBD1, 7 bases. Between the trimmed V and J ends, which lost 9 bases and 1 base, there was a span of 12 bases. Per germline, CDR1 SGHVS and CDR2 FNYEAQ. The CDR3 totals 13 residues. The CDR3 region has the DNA TGTGCCAGTCAGGGGGGCGGCCAAGAGACCCAGTACTTC. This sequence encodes CASQGGGQETQYF.

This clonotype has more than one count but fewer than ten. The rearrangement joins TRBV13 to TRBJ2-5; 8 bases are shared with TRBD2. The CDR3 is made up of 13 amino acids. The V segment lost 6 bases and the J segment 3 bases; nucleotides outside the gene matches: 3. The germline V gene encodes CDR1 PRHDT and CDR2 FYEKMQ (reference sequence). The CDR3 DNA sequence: TGTGCCAGCAGACGGGAGGGCAAAGAGACCCAGTACTTC. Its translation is CASRREGKETQYF.

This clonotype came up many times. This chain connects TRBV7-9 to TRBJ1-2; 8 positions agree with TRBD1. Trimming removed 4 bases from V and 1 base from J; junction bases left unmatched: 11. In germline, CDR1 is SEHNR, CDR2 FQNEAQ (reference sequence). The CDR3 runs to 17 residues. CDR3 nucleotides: TGTGCCAGCAGCTCCCTAAGACAGGGGTCCTTTAACTATGGCTACACCTTC. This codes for CASSSLRQGSFNYGYTF.

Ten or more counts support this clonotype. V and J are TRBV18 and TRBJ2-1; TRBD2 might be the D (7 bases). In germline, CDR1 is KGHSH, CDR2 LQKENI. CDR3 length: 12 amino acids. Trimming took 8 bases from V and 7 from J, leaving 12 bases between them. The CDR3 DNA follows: TGTGCCAGCGGGGGGGGCCGGAATGAGCAGTTCTTC. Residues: CASGGGRNEQFF.

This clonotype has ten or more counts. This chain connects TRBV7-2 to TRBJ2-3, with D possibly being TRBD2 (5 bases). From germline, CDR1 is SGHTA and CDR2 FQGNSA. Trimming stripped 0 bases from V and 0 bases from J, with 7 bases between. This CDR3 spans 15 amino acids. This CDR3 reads CASSLARVSTDTQYF. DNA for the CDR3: TGTGCCAGCAGCTTAGCGCGGGTGAGCACAGATACGCAGTATTTT.

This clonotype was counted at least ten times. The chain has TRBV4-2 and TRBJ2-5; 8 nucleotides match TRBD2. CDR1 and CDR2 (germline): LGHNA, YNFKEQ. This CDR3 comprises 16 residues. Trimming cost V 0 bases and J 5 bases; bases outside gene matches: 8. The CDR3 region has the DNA TGTGCCAGCAGCCAAGAACTGTCGGGAGGGAGCGAGACCCAGTACTTC. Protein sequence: CASSQELSGGSETQYF.

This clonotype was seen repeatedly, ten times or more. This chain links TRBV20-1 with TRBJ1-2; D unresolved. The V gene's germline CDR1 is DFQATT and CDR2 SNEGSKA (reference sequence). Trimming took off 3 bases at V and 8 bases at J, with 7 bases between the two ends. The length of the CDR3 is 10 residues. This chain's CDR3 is CSARAWGYTF. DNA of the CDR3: TGCAGTGCTAGGGCCTGGGGCTACACCTTC.

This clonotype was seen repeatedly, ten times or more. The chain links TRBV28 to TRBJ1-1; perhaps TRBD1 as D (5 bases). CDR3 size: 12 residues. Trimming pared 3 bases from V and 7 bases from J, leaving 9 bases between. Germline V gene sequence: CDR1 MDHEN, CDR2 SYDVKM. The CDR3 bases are TGTGCCAGCAGTTTTCGGGGGAGTGAAGCTTTCTTT. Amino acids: CASSFRGSEAFF.

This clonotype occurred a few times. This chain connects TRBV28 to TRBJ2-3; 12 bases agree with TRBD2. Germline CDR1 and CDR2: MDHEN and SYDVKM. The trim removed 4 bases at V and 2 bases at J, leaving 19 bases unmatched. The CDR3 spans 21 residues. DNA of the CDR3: TGTGCCAGCAGTTCCCCCCTATCCCCCCCTCGACTAGCGGGGGACACAGATACGCAGTATTTT. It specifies CASSSPLSPPRLAGDTDTQYF. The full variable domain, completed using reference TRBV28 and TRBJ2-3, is DVKVTQSSRYLVKRTGEKVFLECVQDMDHENMFWYRQDPGLGLRLIYFSYDVKMKEKGDIPEGYSVSREKKERFSLILESASTNQTSMYLCASSSPLSPPRLAGDTDTQYFGPGTRLTVL.

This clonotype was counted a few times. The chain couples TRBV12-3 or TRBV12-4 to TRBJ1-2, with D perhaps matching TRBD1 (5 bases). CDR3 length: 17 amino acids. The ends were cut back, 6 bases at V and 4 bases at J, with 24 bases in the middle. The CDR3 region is CASSLRDGTRLSYGYTF. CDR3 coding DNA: TGTGCCAGCAGCCTGCGGGACGGCACCCGCCTGAGCTATGGCTACACCTTC.

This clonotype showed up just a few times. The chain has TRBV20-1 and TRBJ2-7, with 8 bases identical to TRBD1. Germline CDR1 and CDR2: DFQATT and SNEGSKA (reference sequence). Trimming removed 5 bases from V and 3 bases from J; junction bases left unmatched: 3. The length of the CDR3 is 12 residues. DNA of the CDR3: TGCAGTGCTTGGACAGGGTACTACGAGCAGTACTTC. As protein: CSAWTGYYEQYF.